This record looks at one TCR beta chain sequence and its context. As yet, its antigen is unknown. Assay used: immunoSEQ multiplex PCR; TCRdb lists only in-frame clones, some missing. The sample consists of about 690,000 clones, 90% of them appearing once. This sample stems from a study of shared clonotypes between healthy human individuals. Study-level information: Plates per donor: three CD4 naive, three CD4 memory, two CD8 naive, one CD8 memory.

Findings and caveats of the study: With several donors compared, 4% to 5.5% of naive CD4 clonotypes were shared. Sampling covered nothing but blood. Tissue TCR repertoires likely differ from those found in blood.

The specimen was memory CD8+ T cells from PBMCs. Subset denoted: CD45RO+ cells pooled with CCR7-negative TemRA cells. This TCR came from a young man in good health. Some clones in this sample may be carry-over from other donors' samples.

The CDR3 coding sequence is TGCAGCGTTGTGTTAGGCGGAGCCCTCTTCACAGATACGCAGTATTTT. Translation gives CSVVLGGALFTDTQYF. V usage is TRBV29-1 and J usage is TRBJ2-3; D remains unclear. The germline CDR1 and CDR2 sequences are SQVTM and ANQGSEA. This CDR3 comprises 16 residues. The V end was cut by 4 bases, the J end by 2 bases, with 19 bases between.